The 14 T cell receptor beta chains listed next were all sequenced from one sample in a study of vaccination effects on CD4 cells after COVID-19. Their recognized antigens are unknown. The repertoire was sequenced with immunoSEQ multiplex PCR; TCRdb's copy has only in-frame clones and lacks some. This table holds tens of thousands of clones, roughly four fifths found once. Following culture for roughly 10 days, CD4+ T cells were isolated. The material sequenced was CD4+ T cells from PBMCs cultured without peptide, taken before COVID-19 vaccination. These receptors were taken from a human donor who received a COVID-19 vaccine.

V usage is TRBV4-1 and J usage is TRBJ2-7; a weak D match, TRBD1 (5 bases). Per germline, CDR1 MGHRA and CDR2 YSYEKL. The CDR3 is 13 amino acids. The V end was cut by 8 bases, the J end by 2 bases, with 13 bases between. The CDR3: CASAQGPTYEQYV. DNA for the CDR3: TGCGCCAGCGCGCAGGGCCCTACCTACGAGCAGTACGTC.

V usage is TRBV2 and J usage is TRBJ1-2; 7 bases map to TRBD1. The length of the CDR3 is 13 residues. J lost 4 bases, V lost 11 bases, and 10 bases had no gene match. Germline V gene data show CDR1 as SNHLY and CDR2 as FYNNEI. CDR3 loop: CAASQGITYGYTF. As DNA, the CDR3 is TGTGCCGCATCACAGGGGATCACCTATGGCTACACCTTC. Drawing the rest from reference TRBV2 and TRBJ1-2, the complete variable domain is EPEVTQTPSHQVTQMGQEVILRCVPISNHLYFYWYRQILGQKVEFLVSFYNNEISEKSEIFDDQFSVERPDGSNFTLKIRSTKLEDSAMYFCAASQGITYGYTFGSGTRLTVV.

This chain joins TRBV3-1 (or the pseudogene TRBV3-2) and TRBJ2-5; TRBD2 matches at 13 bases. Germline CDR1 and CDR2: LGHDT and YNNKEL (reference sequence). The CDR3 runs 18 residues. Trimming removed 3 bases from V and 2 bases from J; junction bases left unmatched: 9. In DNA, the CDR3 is TGTGCCAGCAGCCAGGACTGGACTAGCGGGGGAGTTCAAGAGACCCAGTACTTC. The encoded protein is CASSQDWTSGGVQETQYF.

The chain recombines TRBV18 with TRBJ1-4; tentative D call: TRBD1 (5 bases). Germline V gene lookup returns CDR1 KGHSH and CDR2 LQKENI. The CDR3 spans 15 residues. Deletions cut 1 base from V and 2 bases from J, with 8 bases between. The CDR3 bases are TGTGCCAGCTCACCACGGCAGGGTACTAATGAAAAACTGTTTTTT. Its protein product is CASSPRQGTNEKLFF.

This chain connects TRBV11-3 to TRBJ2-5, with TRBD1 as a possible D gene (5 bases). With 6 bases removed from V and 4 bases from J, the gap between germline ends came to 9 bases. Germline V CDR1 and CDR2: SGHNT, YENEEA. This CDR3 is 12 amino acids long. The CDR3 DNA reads TGTGCCAGCAGTCAGGGTCCAGAGACCCAGTACTTC. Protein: CASSQGPETQYF.

CDR3 bases: TGTGCCAGCTCACCACAGGGGCCTGAAAAACTGTTTTTT. This translates into CASSPQGPEKLFF. The chain employs TRBV18 and TRBJ1-4; the D gene is possibly TRBD1 (5 bases). The length of the CDR3 is 13 residues. Trimming pared 1 base from V and 7 bases from J, leaving 7 bases between. Germline lookup yields CDR1 KGHSH and CDR2 LQKENI.

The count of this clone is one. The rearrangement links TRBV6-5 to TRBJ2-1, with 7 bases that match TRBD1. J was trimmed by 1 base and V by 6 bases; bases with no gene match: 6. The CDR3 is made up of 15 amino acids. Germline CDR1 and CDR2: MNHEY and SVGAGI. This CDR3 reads CASSLVTGSYNEQFF. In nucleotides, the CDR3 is TGTGCCAGCAGCCTCGTGACAGGGTCCTACAATGAGCAGTTCTTC.

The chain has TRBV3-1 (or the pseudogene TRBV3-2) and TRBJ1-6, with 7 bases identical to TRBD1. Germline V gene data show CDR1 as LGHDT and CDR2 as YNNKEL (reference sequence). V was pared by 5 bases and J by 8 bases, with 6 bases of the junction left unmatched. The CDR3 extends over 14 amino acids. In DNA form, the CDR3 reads TGTGCCAGCAGCAATGGACAGGTAGATTCACCCCTCCACTTT. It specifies CASSNGQVDSPLHF.

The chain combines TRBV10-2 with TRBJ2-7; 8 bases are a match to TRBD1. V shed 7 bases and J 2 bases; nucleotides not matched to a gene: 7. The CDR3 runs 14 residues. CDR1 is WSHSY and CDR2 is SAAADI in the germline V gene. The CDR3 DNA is TGCGCCAGCATGGGGGACAGGAGAGCCTACGAGCAGTACGTC. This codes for CASMGDRRAYEQYV.

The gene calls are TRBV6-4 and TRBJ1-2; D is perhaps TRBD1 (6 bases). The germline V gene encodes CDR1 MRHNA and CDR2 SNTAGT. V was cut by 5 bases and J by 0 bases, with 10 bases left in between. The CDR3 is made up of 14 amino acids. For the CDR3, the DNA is TGTGCCAGCAGTCCAGACAGGACTAACTATGGCTACACCTTC. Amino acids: CASSPDRTNYGYTF.

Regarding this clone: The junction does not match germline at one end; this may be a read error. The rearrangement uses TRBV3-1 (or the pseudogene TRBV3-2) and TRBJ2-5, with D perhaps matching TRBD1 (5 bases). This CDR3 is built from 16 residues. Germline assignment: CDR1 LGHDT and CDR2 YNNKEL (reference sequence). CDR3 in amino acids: CASTQRGMGLQETQYF. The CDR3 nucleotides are TGTGCCAGCACCCAAAGGGGAATGGGGCTCCAAGAGACCCAGTACTTC.

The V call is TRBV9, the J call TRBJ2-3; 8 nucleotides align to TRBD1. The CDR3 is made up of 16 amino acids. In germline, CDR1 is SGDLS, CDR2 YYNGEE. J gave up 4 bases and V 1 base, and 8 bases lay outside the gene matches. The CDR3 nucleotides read TGTGCCAGCAGCGTAAGGACAGGGATGAGCGCAGATACGCAGTATTTT. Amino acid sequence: CASSVRTGMSADTQYF.

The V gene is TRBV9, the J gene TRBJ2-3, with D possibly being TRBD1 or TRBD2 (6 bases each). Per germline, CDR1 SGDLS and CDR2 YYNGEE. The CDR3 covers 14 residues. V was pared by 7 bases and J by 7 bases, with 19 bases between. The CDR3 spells CASGGLATMNTQYF. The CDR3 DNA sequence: TGTGCCAGCGGGGGGCTAGCGACGATGAATACGCAGTATTTT. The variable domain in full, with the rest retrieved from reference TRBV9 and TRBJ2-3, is DSGVTQTPKHLITATGQRVTLRCSPRSGDLSVYWYQQSLDQGLQFLIQYYNGEERAKGNILERFSAQQFPDLHSELNLSSLELGDSALYFCASGGLATMNTQYFGPGTRLTVL.

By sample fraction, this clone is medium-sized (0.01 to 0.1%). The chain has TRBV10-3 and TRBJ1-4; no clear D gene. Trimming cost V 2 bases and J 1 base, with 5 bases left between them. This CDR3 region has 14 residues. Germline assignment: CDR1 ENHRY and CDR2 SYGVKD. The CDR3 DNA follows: TGTGCCATCAGTGAGAAGGGAACTAATGAAAAACTGTTTTTT. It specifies CAISEKGTNEKLFF.